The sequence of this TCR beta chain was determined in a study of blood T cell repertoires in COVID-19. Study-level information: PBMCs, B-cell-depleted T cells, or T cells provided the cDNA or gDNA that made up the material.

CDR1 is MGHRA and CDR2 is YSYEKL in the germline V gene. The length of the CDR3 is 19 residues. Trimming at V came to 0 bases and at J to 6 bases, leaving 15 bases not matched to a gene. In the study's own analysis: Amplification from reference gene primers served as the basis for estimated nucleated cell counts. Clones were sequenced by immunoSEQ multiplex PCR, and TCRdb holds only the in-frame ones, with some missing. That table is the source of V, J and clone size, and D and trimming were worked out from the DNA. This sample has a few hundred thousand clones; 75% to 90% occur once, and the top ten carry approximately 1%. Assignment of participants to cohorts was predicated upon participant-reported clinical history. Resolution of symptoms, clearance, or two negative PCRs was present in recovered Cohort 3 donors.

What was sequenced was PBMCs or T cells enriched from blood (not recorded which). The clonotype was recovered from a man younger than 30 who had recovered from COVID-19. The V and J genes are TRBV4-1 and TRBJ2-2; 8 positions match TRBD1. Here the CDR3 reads CASSQEGLPGTGWSGELFF. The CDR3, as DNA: TGCGCCAGCAGCCAAGAAGGGCTCCCTGGGACAGGATGGTCCGGGGAGCTGTTTTTT.